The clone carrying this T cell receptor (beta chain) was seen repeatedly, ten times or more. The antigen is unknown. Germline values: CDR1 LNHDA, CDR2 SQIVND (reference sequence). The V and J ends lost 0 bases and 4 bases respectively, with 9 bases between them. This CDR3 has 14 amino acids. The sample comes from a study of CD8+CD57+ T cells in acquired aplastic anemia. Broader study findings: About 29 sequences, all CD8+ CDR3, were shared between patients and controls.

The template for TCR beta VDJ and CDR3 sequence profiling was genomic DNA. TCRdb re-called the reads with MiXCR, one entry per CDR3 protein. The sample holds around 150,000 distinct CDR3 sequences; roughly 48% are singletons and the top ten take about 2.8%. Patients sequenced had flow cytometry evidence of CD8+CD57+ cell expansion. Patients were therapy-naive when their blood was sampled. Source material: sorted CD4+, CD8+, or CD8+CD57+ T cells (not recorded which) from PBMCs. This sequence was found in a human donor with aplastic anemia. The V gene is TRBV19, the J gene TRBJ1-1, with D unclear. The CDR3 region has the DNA TGTGCCAGTAGTATAGATGGCACCCTCACTGAAGCTTTCTTT. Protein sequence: CASSIDGTLTEAFF.